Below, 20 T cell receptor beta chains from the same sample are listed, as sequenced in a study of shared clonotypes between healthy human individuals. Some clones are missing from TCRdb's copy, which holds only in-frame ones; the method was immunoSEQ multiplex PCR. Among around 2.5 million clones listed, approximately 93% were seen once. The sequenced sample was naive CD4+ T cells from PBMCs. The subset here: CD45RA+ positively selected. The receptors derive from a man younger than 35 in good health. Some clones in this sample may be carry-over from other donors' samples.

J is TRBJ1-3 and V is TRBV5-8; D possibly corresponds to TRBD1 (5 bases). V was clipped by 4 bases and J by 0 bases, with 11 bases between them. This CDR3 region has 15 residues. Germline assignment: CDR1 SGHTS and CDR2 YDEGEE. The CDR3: CASSPTGHSGNTIYF. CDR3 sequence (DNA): TGTGCCAGCAGCCCCACGGGGCACTCTGGAAACACCATATATTTT.

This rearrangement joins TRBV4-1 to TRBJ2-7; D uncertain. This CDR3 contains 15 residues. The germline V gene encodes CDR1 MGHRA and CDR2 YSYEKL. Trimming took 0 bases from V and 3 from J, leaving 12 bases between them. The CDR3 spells CASSQEVTLYYEQYF. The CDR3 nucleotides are TGCGCCAGCAGCCAAGAGGTGACCTTGTACTACGAGCAGTACTTC.

The CDR3 sequence is CASSLFLGANTGELFF. The CDR3 coding sequence is TGTGCCAGCAGCTTATTTTTGGGGGCGAACACCGGGGAGCTGTTTTTT. The chain is built from TRBV11-2 and TRBJ2-2; D is possibly TRBD1 or TRBD2 (5 bases each). Germline V gene data show CDR1 as SGHAT and CDR2 as FQNNGV. The CDR3 contains 16 residues. Trimming removed 2 bases from V and 0 bases from J, with 10 bases in between.

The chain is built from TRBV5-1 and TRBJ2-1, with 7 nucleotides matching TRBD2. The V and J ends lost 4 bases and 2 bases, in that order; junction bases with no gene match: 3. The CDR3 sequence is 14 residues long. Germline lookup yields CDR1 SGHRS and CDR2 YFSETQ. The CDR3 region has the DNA TGCGCCAGCAGCGGACTAGGGACCTACAATGAGCAGTTCTTC. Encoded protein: CASSGLGTYNEQFF.

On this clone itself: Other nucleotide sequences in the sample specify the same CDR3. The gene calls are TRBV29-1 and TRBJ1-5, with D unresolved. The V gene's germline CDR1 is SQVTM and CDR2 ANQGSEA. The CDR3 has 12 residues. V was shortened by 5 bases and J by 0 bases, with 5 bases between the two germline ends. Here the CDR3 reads CSVRDSNQPQHF. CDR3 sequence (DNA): TGCAGCGTTCGGGATAGCAATCAGCCCCAGCATTTT.

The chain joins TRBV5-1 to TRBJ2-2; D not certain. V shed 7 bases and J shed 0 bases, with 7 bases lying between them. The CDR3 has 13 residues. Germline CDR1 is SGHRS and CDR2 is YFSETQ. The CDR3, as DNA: TGCGCCAGCCCCGTTTCGAACACCGGGGAGCTGTTTTTT. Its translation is CASPVSNTGELFF.

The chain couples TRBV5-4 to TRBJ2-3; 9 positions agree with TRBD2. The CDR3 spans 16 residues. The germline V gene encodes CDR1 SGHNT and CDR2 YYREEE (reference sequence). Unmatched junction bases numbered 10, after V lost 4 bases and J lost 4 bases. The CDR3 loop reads CASSLASGTSPDTQYF. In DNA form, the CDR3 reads TGTGCCAGCAGCCTCGCTAGCGGGACGAGCCCAGATACGCAGTATTTT.

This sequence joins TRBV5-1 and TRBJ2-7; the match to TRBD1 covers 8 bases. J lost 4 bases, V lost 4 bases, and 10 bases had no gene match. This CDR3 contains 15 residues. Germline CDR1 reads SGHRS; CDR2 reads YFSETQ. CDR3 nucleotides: TGCGCCAGCAGCATGTTAGGACAGGGAGGTTACGAGCAGTACTTC. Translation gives CASSMLGQGGYEQYF.

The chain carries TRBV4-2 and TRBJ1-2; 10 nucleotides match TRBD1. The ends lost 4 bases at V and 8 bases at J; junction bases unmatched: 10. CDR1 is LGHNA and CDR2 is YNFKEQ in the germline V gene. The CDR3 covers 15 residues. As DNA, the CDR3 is TGTGCCAGCAGCCCCACACCCGGGACAGGGGACGGCTACACCTTC. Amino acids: CASSPTPGTGDGYTF.

The CDR3 DNA reads as TGTGCCAGCAGCCTCACCGGGACTAGCTTTAATGAGCAGTTCTTC. Translating gives CASSLTGTSFNEQFF. The chain combines TRBV28 with TRBJ2-1; TRBD2 matches 9 bases. The CDR3 loop spans 15 amino acids. The ends lost 6 bases at V and 7 bases at J; junction bases unmatched: 10. Germline V gene data show CDR1 as MDHEN and CDR2 as SYDVKM.

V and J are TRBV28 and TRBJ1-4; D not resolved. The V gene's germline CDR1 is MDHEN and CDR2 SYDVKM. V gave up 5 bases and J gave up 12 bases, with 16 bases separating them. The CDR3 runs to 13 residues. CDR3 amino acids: CASSINTVVQLFF. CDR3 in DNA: TGTGCCAGCAGTATCAACACAGTTGTGCAACTGTTTTTT.

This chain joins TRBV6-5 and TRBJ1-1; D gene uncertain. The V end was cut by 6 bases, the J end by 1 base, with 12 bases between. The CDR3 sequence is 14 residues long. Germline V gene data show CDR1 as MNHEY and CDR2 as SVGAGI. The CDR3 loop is CASSPRIPNTEAFF. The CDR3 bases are TGTGCCAGCAGCCCACGAATCCCGAACACTGAAGCTTTCTTT.

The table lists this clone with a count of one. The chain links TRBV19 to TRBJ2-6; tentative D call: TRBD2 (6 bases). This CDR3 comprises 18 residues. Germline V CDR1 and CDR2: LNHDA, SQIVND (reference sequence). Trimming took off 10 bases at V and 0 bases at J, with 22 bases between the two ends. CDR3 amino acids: CATTPGERASSGANVLTF. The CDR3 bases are TGTGCCACGACCCCGGGGGAGCGGGCAAGCTCTGGGGCCAACGTCCTGACTTTC.

Written as DNA, the CDR3 is TGTGCCAGCAGCGCTAGAGTTGGCGCTGGGGGAAAGAACACTGAAGCTTTCTTT. Its translation is CASSARVGAGGKNTEAFF. V gene TRBV7-7 combines with J gene TRBJ1-1, with D possibly being TRBD1 (5 bases). CDR3 length: 18 residues. Trimming left V 5 bases short and J 1 base short, with 23 bases between. Germline V gives CDR1 SSHAT, CDR2 FNYEAQ (reference sequence).

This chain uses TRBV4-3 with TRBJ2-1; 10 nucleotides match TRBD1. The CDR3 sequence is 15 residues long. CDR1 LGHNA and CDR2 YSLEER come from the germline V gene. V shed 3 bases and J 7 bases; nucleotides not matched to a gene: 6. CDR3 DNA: TGCGCCAGCAGCCAGGAAAGGGACAGGGGAAATGAGCAGTTCTTC. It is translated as CASSQERDRGNEQFF.

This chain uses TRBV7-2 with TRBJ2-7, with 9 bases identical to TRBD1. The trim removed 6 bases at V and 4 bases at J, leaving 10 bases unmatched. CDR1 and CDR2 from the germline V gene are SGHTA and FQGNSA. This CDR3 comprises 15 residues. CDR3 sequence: CASRNPGQGVYEQYF. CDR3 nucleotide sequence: TGTGCCAGCAGGAATCCGGGACAGGGAGTTTACGAGCAGTACTTC. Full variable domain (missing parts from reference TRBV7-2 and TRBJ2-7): GAGVSQSPSNKVTEKGKDVELRCDPISGHTALYWYRQSLGQGLEFLIYFQGNSAPDKSGLPSDRFSAERTGGSVSTLTIQRTQQEDSAVYLCASRNPGQGVYEQYFGPGTRLTVT.

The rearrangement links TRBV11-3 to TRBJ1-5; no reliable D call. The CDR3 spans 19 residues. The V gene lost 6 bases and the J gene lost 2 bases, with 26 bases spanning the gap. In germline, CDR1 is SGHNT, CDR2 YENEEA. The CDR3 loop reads CASSFLRPGGVLCNQPQHF. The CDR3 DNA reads TGTGCCAGCAGTTTTCTTCGGCCGGGAGGAGTGTTGTGCAATCAGCCCCAGCATTTT.

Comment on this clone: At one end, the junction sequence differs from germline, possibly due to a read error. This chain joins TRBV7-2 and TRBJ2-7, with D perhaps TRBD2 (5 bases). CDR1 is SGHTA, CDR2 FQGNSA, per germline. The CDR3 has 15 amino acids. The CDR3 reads CASSQHRGSSYERYF. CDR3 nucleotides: TGTGCCAGCAGCCAGCATCGGGGAAGCTCCTACGAGCGGTACTTC.

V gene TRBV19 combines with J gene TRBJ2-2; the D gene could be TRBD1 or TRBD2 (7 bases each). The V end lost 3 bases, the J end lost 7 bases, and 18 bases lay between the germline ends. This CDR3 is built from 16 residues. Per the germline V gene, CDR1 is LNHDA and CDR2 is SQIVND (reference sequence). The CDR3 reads CASSIRGEGPVGELFF. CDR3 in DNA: TGTGCCAGTAGTATCAGGGGGGAGGGCCCTGTCGGGGAGCTGTTTTTT.

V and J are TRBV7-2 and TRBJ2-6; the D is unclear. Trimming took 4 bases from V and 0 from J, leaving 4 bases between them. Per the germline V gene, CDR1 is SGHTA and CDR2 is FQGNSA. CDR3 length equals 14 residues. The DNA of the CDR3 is TGTGCCAGCAGCTACGCCTCTGGGGCCAACGTCCTGACTTTC. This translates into CASSYASGANVLTF.